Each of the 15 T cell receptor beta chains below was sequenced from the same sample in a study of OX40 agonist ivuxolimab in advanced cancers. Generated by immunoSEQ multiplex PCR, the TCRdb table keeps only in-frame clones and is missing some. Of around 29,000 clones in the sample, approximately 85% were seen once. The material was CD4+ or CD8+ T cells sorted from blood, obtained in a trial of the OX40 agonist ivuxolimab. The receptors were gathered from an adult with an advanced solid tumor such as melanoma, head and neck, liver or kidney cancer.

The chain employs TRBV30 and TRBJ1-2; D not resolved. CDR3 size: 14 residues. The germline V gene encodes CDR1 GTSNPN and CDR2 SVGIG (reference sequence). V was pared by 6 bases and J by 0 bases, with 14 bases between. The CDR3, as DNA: TGTGCCTGCGACGGTGAAGGATCTAACTATGGCTACACCTTC. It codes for CACDGEGSNYGYTF.

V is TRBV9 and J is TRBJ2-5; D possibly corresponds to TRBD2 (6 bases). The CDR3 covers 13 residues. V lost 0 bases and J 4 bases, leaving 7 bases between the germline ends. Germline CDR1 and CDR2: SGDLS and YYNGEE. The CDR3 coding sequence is TGTGCCAGCAGCGTAGAGGGAGGAGAGACCCAGTACTTC. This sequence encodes CASSVEGGETQYF.

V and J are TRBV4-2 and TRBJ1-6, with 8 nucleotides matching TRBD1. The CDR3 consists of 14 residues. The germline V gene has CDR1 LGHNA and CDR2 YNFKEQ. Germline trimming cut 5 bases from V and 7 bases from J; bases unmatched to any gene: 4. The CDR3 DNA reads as TGTGCCAGCAGCTTGGACAGGGAGAATTCACCCCTCCACTTT. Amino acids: CASSLDRENSPLHF.

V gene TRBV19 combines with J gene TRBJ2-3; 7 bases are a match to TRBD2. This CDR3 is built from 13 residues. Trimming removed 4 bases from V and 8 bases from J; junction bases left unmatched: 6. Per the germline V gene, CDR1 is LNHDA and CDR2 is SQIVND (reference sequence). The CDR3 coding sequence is TGTGCCAGTAGTACCAGGGTAGCGGGTACGCAGTATTTT. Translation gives CASSTRVAGTQYF.

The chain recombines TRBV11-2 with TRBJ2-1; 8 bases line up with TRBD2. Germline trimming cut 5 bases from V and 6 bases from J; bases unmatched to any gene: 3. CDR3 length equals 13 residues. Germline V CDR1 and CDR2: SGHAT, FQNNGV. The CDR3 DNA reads TGTGCCAGCAGCCCGACTAGCGCCAATGAGCAGTTCTTC. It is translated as CASSPTSANEQFF.

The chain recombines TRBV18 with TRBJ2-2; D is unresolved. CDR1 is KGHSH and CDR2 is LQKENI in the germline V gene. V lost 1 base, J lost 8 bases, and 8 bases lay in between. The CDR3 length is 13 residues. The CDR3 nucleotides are TGTGCCAGCTCACCACAGCCCTCAGGGGAGCTGTTTTTT. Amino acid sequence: CASSPQPSGELFF.

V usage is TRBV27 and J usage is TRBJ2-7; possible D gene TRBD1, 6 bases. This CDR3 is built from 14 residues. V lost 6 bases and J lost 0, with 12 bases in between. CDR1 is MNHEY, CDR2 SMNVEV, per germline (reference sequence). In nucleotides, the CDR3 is TGTGCCAGCAGGACAGGTGAAAGCTCCTACGAGCAGTACTTC. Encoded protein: CASRTGESSYEQYF.

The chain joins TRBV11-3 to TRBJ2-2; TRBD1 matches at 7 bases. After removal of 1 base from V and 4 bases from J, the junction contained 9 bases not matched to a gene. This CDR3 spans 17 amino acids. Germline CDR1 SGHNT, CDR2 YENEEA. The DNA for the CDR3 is TGTGCCAGCAGCTTAGGTTCGGGACAGTTGTTCACCGGGGAGCTGTTTTTT. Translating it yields CASSLGSGQLFTGELFF.

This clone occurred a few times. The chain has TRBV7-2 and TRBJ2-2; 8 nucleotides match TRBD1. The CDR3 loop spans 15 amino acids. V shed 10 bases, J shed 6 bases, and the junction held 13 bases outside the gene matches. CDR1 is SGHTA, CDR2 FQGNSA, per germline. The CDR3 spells CANDELRTGPGELFF. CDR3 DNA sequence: TGTGCCAACGACGAGCTTAGGACAGGGCCCGGGGAGCTGTTTTTT.

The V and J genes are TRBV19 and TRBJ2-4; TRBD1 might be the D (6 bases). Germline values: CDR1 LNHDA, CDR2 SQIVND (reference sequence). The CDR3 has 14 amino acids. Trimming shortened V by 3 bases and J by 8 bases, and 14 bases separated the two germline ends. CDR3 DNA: TGTGCCAGTAGTATTGAGGCCAGGGGTGACATTCAGTACTTC. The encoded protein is CASSIEARGDIQYF. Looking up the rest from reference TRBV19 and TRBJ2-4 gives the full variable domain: DGGITQSPKYLFRKEGQNVTLSCEQNLNHDAMYWYRQDPGQGLRLIYYSQIVNDFQKGDIAEGYSVSREKKESFPLTVTSAQKNPTAFYLCASSIEARGDIQYFGAGTRLSVL.

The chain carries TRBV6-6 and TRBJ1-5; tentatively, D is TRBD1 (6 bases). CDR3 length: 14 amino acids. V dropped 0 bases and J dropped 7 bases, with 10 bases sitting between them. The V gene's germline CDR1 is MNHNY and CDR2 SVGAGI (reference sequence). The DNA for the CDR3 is TGTGCCAGCAGTTACTCGGGACAAGGGCAGCCCCAGCATTTT. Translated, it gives CASSYSGQGQPQHF.

Written as DNA, the CDR3 is TGTGCCAGCTCCCCTAGCGGCCTGAGCACAGATACGCAGTATTTT. Its translation: CASSPSGLSTDTQYF. The chain couples TRBV7-9 to TRBJ2-3, with 7 bases identical to TRBD2. CDR1 is SEHNR, CDR2 FQNEAQ, per germline (reference sequence). CDR3 length: 15 amino acids. J lost 0 bases, V lost 8 bases, and 8 bases had no gene match.

The CDR3 loop reads CASSYGLLANTGELFF. CDR3 coding DNA: TGTGCCAGCAGTTACGGCCTTCTCGCGAACACCGGGGAGCTGTTTTTT. The chain uses TRBV6-5 and TRBJ2-2; no firm D call. Germline V gene sequence: CDR1 MNHEY, CDR2 SVGAGI. The ends were cut back, 2 bases at V and 0 bases at J, with 10 bases in the middle. This CDR3 spans 16 amino acids.

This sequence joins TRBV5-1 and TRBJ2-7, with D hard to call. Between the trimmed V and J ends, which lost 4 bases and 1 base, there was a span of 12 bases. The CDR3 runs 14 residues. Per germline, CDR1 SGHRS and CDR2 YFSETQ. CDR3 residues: CASSPESRSYEQYF. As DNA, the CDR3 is TGCGCCAGCAGCCCGGAGTCCAGATCCTACGAGCAGTACTTC.

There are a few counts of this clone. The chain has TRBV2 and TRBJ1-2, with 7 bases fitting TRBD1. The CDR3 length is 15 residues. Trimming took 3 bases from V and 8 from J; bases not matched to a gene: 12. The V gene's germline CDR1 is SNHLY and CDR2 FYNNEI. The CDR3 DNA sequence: TGTGCCAGCAGTGACTGGGACAGCCCTCAGAGGGGCTACACCTTC. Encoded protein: CASSDWDSPQRGYTF. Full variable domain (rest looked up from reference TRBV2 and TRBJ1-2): EPEVTQTPSHQVTQMGQEVILRCVPISNHLYFYWYRQILGQKVEFLVSFYNNEISEKSEIFDDQFSVERPDGSNFTLKIRSTKLEDSAMYFCASSDWDSPQRGYTFGSGTRLTVV.